The clone carrying this T cell receptor beta chain has just a few counts. The antigen remains undetermined. This sample is part of a study of cytomegalovirus exposure and HLA in healthy donors. General study results and limits: Under in vitro conditions, three CMV-associated chains were confirmed as specific for CMV antigens.

A multiplex PCR was run with 60 Vbeta primers and 13 Jbeta primers. Method: immunoSEQ multiplex PCR; TCRdb's copy keeps in-frame clones and lacks some. This sample has 150,000 to 200,000 clones, with around 87% found just once. The V gene end was trimmed by 6 bases and the J gene end by 7 bases; junction bases not matched to a gene: 4. The CDR3 spans 13 residues. Germline V CDR1 and CDR2: MDHEN, SYDVKM. Source material: PBMCs. The chain employs TRBV28 and TRBJ1-4, with 8 positions matching TRBD1. The sequence was collected from a woman under 30 in good health and CMV-seronegative. The CDR3 nucleotides read TGTGCCAGCAGCAGGACAGGGTTTGAAAAACTGTTTTTT. Its protein product is CASSRTGFEKLFF.